This TCR beta chain is drawn from a study of radiation and T cells in renal cell carcinoma. Broader study findings: Top tumor clonotypes rose in blood 2 weeks post-radiation, then contracted.

The method was immunoSEQ multiplex PCR; TCRdb's version includes in-frame clones alone and lacks a portion of them. The table includes 100,000 to 150,000 clones, roughly four fifths detected once. Germline CDR1 reads LNHDA; CDR2 reads SQIVND (reference sequence). This CDR3 has 16 residues. The V and J ends lost 5 bases and 6 bases respectively, with 20 bases between them. Regarding this clone: Its antigen is undetermined.

The time point here: blood 2 weeks post-SBRT. Indicated treatment: 15 Gy SBRT to primary tumor, nephrectomy 4 weeks later. Radiation-treated patients gave blood at baseline, week 2 and week 4. This renal cell carcinoma was of the clear cell type. This receptor was identified in a woman in her fifties or sixties with renal cell carcinoma. The source was blood, collected from a patient whose treatment included radiotherapy and nephrectomy. The J gene is TRBJ2-1, the V gene TRBV19; D gene ambiguous. CDR3 bases: TGTGCCAGTAGTGCTCAGCCCGGGTCCTCTGGCAATGAGCAGTTCTTC. Translating it yields CASSAQPGSSGNEQFF.